Listed below are T cell receptor beta chains from one sample, sequenced in a study of cytotoxic CD8 clonotypes in ibrutinib-treated CLL. Data came from immunoSEQ multiplex PCR; TCRdb stores just in-frame clones and leaves some out. The table shows around 97,000 clones, with approximately 82% occurring only once. Sequenced here: PBMCs, sampled after 12 months of ibrutinib treatment. The source of these receptors is a human donor with chronic lymphocytic leukemia. The CDR3 runs from the conserved cysteine through the conserved F or W. The order of the fields is D gene, V gene, clone size, J gene, CDR3 DNA, CDR3 protein. A D gene is named only where the DNA matches it firmly. Expanded clones are given a class, and other clones once, few, many or no size at all.

>.|TRBV5-1|.|TRBJ1-1
TGCGCCAGCAGCTTACCTTTCGAACAGGGCTTGAACACTGAAGCTTTCTTT
CASSLPFEQGLNTEAFF
>TRBD2|TRBV10-1|.|TRBJ2-1
TGCGCCAGCAGCCTAGACCGGCAGCGGGGGATTTACAATGAGCAGTTCTTC
CASSLDRQRGIYNEQFF
>.|TRBV9|.|TRBJ2-2
TGTGCCAGCAACAGGGACACCGGGGAGCTGTTTTTT
CASNRDTGELFF
>TRBD1|TRBV19|.|TRBJ1-1
TGTGCCAGTAGGGACAGGGGGAACACTGAAGCTTTCTTT
CASRDRGNTEAFF
>.|TRBV6-6|.|TRBJ1-5
TGTGCCAGCAGTTACCAGGGAATAAACAATCAGCCCCAGCATTTT
CASSYQGINNQPQHF
>.|TRBV28|few|TRBJ1-4
TGTGCCAGCAGTTACGGGACGGCAAATGAAAAACTGTTTTTT
CASSYGTANEKLFF
>TRBD2|TRBV27|.|TRBJ2-1
TGTGCCAGCAGTTCCCTTTCTCCCGGCGGGGGTCAGTTCTTC
CASSSLSPGGGQFF
>.|TRBV27|.|TRBJ2-2
TGTGCCAGTCGCAGGAACACCGGGGAGCTGTTTTTT
CASRRNTGELFF
>TRBD1|TRBV2|.|TRBJ1-6
TGTGCCAGCCCGACCGGGACAGGGGATTCACCCCTCCACTTT
CASPTGTGDSPLHF
>TRBD2|TRBV5-1|.|TRBJ2-3
TGCGCCAGCAGTCGGGGGGACGACACAGATACGCAGTATTTT
CASSRGDDTDTQYF
>.|TRBV7-9|.|TRBJ1-6
TGTGCCAGCAGCTTCGGGACTCTGAGCTCCTATAATTCACCCCTCCACTTT
CASSFGTLSSYNSPLHF
>TRBD2|TRBV5-1|.|TRBJ2-5
TGCGCCAGCAGCTTGCGTCCTAGCGGGGGCGGGCGGGAGACCCAGTACTTC
CASSLRPSGGGRETQYF
>.|TRBV6-5|.|TRBJ2-7
TGTGCCAGCCGGGGAGTTTACGAGCAGTACTTC
CASRGVYEQYF
>.|TRBV6-4|.|TRBJ2-5
TGTGCCAGCAGTGAGACGGTTGACAGGCGATCGCCCCAGTACTTC
CASSETVDRRSPQYF
>.|TRBV5-1|many|TRBJ2-3
TGCGCCAGCAGCTTGGAGGTTAGCGCGCGAGATACGCAGTATTTT
CASSLEVSARDTQYF
>.|TRBV5-1|.|TRBJ2-5
TGCGCCAGCAGCTTGAGGCCGGGGCCCCCGGAGACCCAGTACTTC
CASSLRPGPPETQYF
>.|TRBV6-1|.|TRBJ2-1
TGTGCCAGCAGTGCCGGCATTGAGTTCCGGGGTAATGAGCAGTTCTTC
CASSAGIEFRGNEQFF
>.|TRBV7-9|.|TRBJ1-2
TGTGCCAGCAGCCCCTCATCGACGGCTAACTATGGCTACACCTTC
CASSPSSTANYGYTF
>.|TRBV6-1|.|TRBJ1-5
TGTGCCAGCAGTGGTCAGGGTGACGGACAGCCCCAGCATTTT
CASSGQGDGQPQHF
>.|TRBV30|.|TRBJ1-2
TGTGCCTGGAGTGTACAAGCTGGCTACACCTTC
CAWSVQAGYTF
>.|TRBV18|.|TRBJ1-1
TGTGCCAGCTCACTGACCGGACAGCGTCAAGCTTTCTTT
CASSLTGQRQAFF
>TRBD1|TRBV11-2|.|TRBJ2-2
TGTGCCAGCAGCTTAACCAGGGGGCAGGGCGGGGAGCTGTTTTTT
CASSLTRGQGGELFF
>.|TRBV6-5|once|TRBJ1-2
TGTGCCAGCAGCTACGACAGTAACTATGGCTACACCTTC
CASSYDSNYGYTF
>.|TRBV5-1|.|TRBJ2-1
TGCGCCAGCAGCCCGGACTCGCCGTCCTACAATGAGCAGTTCTTC
CASSPDSPSYNEQFF
>.|TRBV7-3|few|TRBJ2-4
TGTGCCAGCAGCTTAGAGCCCCGCTTTGAGAACATTCAGTACTTC
CASSLEPRFENIQYF
>.|TRBV7-2|.|TRBJ2-7
TGTGCCAGCAGCTTAGCGATAGGCTACGAGCAGTACTTC
CASSLAIGYEQYF
>.|TRBV2|.|TRBJ2-5
TGTGCCAGCAGCCGGCAGGAGGGCAGGGCCGAGACCCAGTACTTC
CASSRQEGRAETQYF
>TRBD1|TRBV5-1|.|TRBJ2-6
TGCGCCAGCAGCTTGAACGGACAGGGGTTTTCCCCCTCTGGGGCCAACGTCCTGACTTTC
CASSLNGQGFSPSGANVLTF
>.|TRBV5-1|.|TRBJ2-3
TGCGCCAGCAGCTTGGCCGTTGGAGGCCCAGATACGCAGTATTTT
CASSLAVGGPDTQYF
>.|TRBV29-1|.|TRBJ1-1
TGCAGCGTTTCACCCGGGACGGAGAACACTGAAGCTTTCTTT
CSVSPGTENTEAFF
>TRBD1|TRBV2|.|TRBJ2-7
TGTGCCAGCAGTCCGGACAGGGAAGCCTACGAGCAGTACTTC
CASSPDREAYEQYF
>.|TRBV2|.|TRBJ2-5
TGTGCCAGCAGTGAAAGTTTGCTTGCGCAAGAGACCCAGTACTTC
CASSESLLAQETQYF
>.|TRBV28|.|TRBJ2-3
TGTGCCAGCAGTAAAATGACCGGAACAGATACGCAGTATTTT
CASSKMTGTDTQYF
>.|TRBV7-2|.|TRBJ2-5
TGTGCCAGCAGCTCGGCCCGTGAAGAGACCCAGTACTTC
CASSSAREETQYF
>TRBD1|TRBV7-9|.|TRBJ1-1
TGTGCCAGTCACAGGGGGGATACTGAAGCTTTCTTT
CASHRGDTEAFF
>.|TRBV30|.|TRBJ2-6
TGTGCCTGGAGTGTAGCCTCTGGGGCCAACGTCCTGACTTTC
CAWSVASGANVLTF
>.|TRBV6-6|few|TRBJ2-3
TGTGCCAGCACGAGGGGCTCGGACACAGATACGCAGTATTTT
CASTRGSDTDTQYF
>TRBD1|TRBV9|few|TRBJ2-3
TGTGCCAGCAGCAAGCGGGACAGGGCGGCAGATACGCAGTATTTT
CASSKRDRAADTQYF
>TRBD1|TRBV5-1|.|TRBJ2-3
TGCGCCAGCAGCCCCAGCAGGGGGACAGGGGTATCAGATACGCAGTATTTT
CASSPSRGTGVSDTQYF
>TRBD1|TRBV15|.|TRBJ1-1
TGTGCCACCAGCAGAATAAGACAGGGAATGGCTGAAGCTTTCTTT
CATSRIRQGMAEAFF
>.|TRBV4-2|.|TRBJ1-3
TGTGCCAGCAGCCAGGAGGGGGGGACTGGAAACACCATATATTTT
CASSQEGGTGNTIYF
>TRBD1|TRBV5-1|.|TRBJ2-7
TGCGCCAGCGGCGGACAGGCGGGCGAGCAGTACTTC
CASGGQAGEQYF
>.|TRBV7-6|once|TRBJ1-1
TGTGCCAGCAGCTTCCAGGAAAACACTGAAGCTTTCTTT
CASSFQENTEAFF
>.|TRBV6-6|.|TRBJ2-2
TGTGCCAGCAGTCCGGGGGTTGTCACCGGGGAGCTGTTTTTT
CASSPGVVTGELFF
>TRBD2|TRBV7-2|.|TRBJ2-1
TGTGCCAGCAGCTTAAGACTAGCGGGGGGGCATGAGCAGTTCTTC
CASSLRLAGGHEQFF
>TRBD1|TRBV7-9|.|TRBJ2-7
TGTGCCAGCAGCTTGACAGGGTACGAGCAGTACTTC
CASSLTGYEQYF
>TRBD1|TRBV12-5|once|TRBJ2-5
TGTGCTAGTGGTTTGCGGACTGGACAGGGTGGGGAGACCCAGTACTTC
CASGLRTGQGGETQYF
>.|TRBV7-2|.|TRBJ2-7
TGTGCCAGCAGCGAGGACTTCCAAACCTCCTACGAGCAGTACTTC
CASSEDFQTSYEQYF
>TRBD2|TRBV6-6|.|TRBJ2-7
TGTGCCAGCCTTACTAGCGGGGGTTCCTACGAGCAGTACTTC
CASLTSGGSYEQYF
>TRBD2|TRBV4-1|.|TRBJ2-5
TGCGCCAGCAGCCAAGGACTAGCGGGGGTAGGGACCCAGTACTTC
CASSQGLAGVGTQYF
>TRBD1|TRBV4-2|.|TRBJ1-2
TGTGCCAGCAGCCAAGATCTCCCCGGGACAGGGTCTGGCTATGGCTACACCTTC
CASSQDLPGTGSGYGYTF
>.|TRBV7-9|few|TRBJ1-3
TGTGCCAGCAGCCGGAGGGGGTTACACTCTGGAAACACCATATATTTT
CASSRRGLHSGNTIYF
>.|TRBV6-1|.|TRBJ1-2
TGTGCCAGCAGTGAAACCCCCAGGGCCAACTATGGCTACACCTTC
CASSETPRANYGYTF
>.|TRBV7-9|.|TRBJ2-5
TGTGCCAGCAGCTTAGTCACAGACCGTATGGAGCAGACCCAGTACTTC
CASSLVTDRMEQTQYF
>.|TRBV19|.|TRBJ1-1
TGTGCCAGTAGTATTGCTCCGGAGAACACTGAAGCTTTCTTT
CASSIAPENTEAFF
>.|TRBV11-3|.|TRBJ2-2
TGTGCCAGCAGCCCGCGGTCGGGGAACACCGGGGAGCTGTTTTTT
CASSPRSGNTGELFF
>TRBD2|TRBV14|.|TRBJ2-2
TGTGCCAGCAGCCAGGGTGGGACTAGCGGGGGGCTGGCTGAGATGAACACCGGGGAGCTGTTTTTT
CASSQGGTSGGLAEMNTGELFF
>.|TRBV11-3|once|TRBJ1-2
TGTGCCAGCAGCTTTGGGAAGCCTAACTATGGCTACACCTTC
CASSFGKPNYGYTF
>.|TRBV18|.|TRBJ2-5
TGTGCCAGCTCACCACGGGTTGGGGGCCCAGAGACCCAGTACTTC
CASSPRVGGPETQYF